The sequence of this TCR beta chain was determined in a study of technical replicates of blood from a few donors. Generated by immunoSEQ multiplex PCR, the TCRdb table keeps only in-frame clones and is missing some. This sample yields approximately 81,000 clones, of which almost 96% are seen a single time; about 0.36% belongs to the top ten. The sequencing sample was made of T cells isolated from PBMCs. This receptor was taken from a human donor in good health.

The CDR3 sequence: CASYSTGGITDTQYF. The DNA of the CDR3 is TGTGCCAGCTATTCAACAGGGGGGATCACAGATACGCAGTATTTT. The gene calls are TRBV6-1 and TRBJ2-3; 8 bases are a match to TRBD1. Germline CDR1 is MNHNS and CDR2 is SASEGT. Germline trimming cut 8 bases from V and 2 bases from J; bases unmatched to any gene: 9. This CDR3 has 15 amino acids.